This entry describes one T cell receptor beta chain. This record belongs to a study of blood T cell repertoires in COVID-19. Turning to the study itself: Sites across the United States, Italy and Spain contributed samples from acute and convalescent COVID-19.

Produced via immunoSEQ multiplex PCR; TCRdb's table is partial and in-frame only. Of 200,000 to 250,000 clones listed, 70% to 90% are singletons. Germline V lookup: CDR1 SGHKS, CDR2 YYEKEE (reference sequence). This CDR3 is built from 16 residues. Trimming removed 4 bases from V and 4 bases from J; junction bases left unmatched: 11. This TCR was recovered from a man in his sixties with acute or convalescent COVID-19. Sequencing used peripheral blood. J is TRBJ1-1 and V is TRBV5-5, with TRBD1 matching 9 bases. CDR3 nucleotide sequence: TGTGCCAGCAGCCTGCCCCCGGGACAGGGAGGCACTGAAGCTTTCTTT. It translates to CASSLPPGQGGTEAFF.